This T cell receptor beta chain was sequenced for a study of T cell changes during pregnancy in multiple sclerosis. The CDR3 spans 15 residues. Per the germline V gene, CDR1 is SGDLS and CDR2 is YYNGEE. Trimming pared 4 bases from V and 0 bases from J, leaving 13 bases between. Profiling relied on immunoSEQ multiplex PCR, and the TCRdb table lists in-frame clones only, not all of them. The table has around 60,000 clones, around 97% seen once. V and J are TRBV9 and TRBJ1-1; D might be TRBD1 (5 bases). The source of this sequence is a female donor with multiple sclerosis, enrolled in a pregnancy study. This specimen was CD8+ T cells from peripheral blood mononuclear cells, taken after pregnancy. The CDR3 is CASSPQGGMNTEAFF. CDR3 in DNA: TGTGCCAGCAGCCCCCAGGGTGGGATGAACACTGAAGCTTTCTTT.